The clone carrying this T cell receptor beta chain was seen ten or more times. Antigen specificity is unknown. This record comes from a study of T cells in Graves' hyperthyroidism and ophthalmopathy. The CDR3 regions of TCR beta were amplified from RNA transcripts. HTBI primers were employed in a first-round RT-PCR of the TCR CDR3. A single record per CDR3 protein comes from TCRdb applying MiXCR to the multiplex PCR reads. The sample carries about 210,000 distinct CDR3 sequences, roughly 17% recorded once. Study-level results: Researchers found most expanded thyroid clonotypes above 0.001 in blood as well.

An absence of ophthalmopathy progression within 18 months meant stable Graves' hyperthyroidism. The CDR3 has 13 residues. Unmatched junction bases numbered 6, after V lost 5 bases and J lost 7 bases. CDR1 is SEHNR, CDR2 FQNEAQ, per germline (reference sequence). The genes are TRBV7-9 and TRBJ1-2; TRBD1 aligns across 8 bases. The clonotype originates from a man aged 45 to 65 with Graves' hyperthyroidism. Sequences were obtained from blood. The CDR3 DNA reads as TGTGCCAGCAGCCCCCAGGGGGCCGTTGGCTACACCTTC. It specifies CASSPQGAVGYTF.